The 29 T cell receptor beta chains reported below all come from one sample, sequenced in a study of beta chain features in type 1 diabetes. The study reverse transcribed the entire isolated RNA, so it sequenced expressed TCRB transcripts. Measured with immunoSEQ multiplex PCR; TCRdb has only the in-frame clones, and not every one. There are tens of thousands of clones in the sample; around three fifths occur only once, and roughly 2.4% lies in the top ten. The sample was Tregs from blood. All receptors derive from a woman between 18 and 29 years old in good health.

The rearrangement joins TRBV21-1 to TRBJ2-7; the tabulated D call, TRBD2, remains unverified against the DNA. TRBV21-1 is a known pseudogene. The CDR3 covers 16 residues. The CDR3: CASSKALRGRAHEQYF. The CDR3 DNA reads TGTGCCAGCAGCAAAGCGCTGCGCGGGAGGGCCCACGAGCAGTACTTC.

This clone was recorded once. An end of the junction does not agree with germline; a read error may underlie this. At the DNA level, this CDR3 is encoded by other sequences in the same sample as well. The chain has TRBV4-1 and TRBJ1-5; D call uncertain. This CDR3 spans 15 amino acids. CDR1 is MGHRA and CDR2 is YSYEKL in the germline V gene. As DNA, the CDR3 is TGCGCCAGCAGAAGAGCGGACGCATCCAATCAGCCTCAGCATTTT. As protein: CASRRADASNQPQHF.

V usage is TRBV5-1 and J usage is TRBJ2-3; 11 positions match TRBD1. This CDR3 is built from 15 residues. The V and J ends lost 3 bases and 3 bases, in that order; junction bases with no gene match: 3. The germline gives CDR1 SGHRS, CDR2 YFSETQ. CDR3 coding DNA: TGCGCCAGCAGCTCCGGGACAGGGGGGACAGATACGCAGTATTTT. Protein: CASSSGTGGTDTQYF.

The rearrangement uses TRBV5-4 and TRBJ2-3, with D uncertain. Germline lookup yields CDR1 SGHNT and CDR2 YYREEE (reference sequence). This CDR3 has 12 residues. The germline V and J ends were trimmed by 0 bases and 6 bases, with 5 bases remaining between them. CDR3 sequence reads: CASSLGRDTQYF. In nucleotides, the CDR3 is TGTGCCAGCAGCTTGGGCCGGGATACGCAGTATTTT.

J is TRBJ2-3 and V is TRBV4-2, with 9 nucleotides matching TRBD2. Germline CDR1 is LGHNA and CDR2 is YNFKEQ. After removal of 1 base from V and 4 bases from J, the junction contained 3 bases not matched to a gene. This CDR3 spans 15 amino acids. CDR3 in DNA: TGTGCCAGCAGCCAAGTTAGCGGGGGCCCAGATACGCAGTATTTT. Translation: CASSQVSGGPDTQYF.

J is TRBJ2-7 and V is TRBV5-1, with D perhaps TRBD1 (5 bases). Germline V gene data show CDR1 as SGHRS and CDR2 as YFSETQ. CDR3 length: 15 amino acids. The ends were cut back, 0 bases at V and 0 bases at J, with 10 bases in the middle. CDR3: CASSLVTGSSYEQYF. The CDR3 coding sequence is TGCGCCAGCAGCTTGGTAACAGGTAGCTCCTACGAGCAGTACTTC.

The V and J genes are TRBV5-1 and TRBJ1-1, with TRBD1 matching over 9 bases. There are 16 residues in the CDR3. Germline CDR1 reads SGHRS; CDR2 reads YFSETQ. Trimming at V came to 3 bases and at J to 0 bases, leaving 6 bases not matched to a gene. The CDR3 DNA is TGCGCCAGCAGCTGGGGGACAGGGAAGTTGAACACTGAAGCTTTCTTT. This gives the protein CASSWGTGKLNTEAFF.

The chain recombines TRBV5-1 with TRBJ2-3, with 8 bases aligning to TRBD2. J was trimmed by 7 bases and V by 0 bases; bases with no gene match: 10. Germline lookup yields CDR1 SGHRS and CDR2 YFSETQ. The CDR3 spans 16 residues. The CDR3 here is CASSLAGGGPYNTQYF. The CDR3, as DNA: TGCGCCAGCAGCTTGGCCGGGGGGGGCCCCTACAATACGCAGTATTTT.

V usage is TRBV6-1 and J usage is TRBJ1-5, with D perhaps TRBD1 (5 bases). The CDR3 is made up of 14 amino acids. V lost 7 bases and J 8 bases, leaving 18 bases between the germline ends. The germline gives CDR1 MNHNS, CDR2 SASEGT. The CDR3 DNA follows: TGTGCCAGCACCCCCTGGAGGGGCGGTAAGCCCCAGCATTTT. It codes for CASTPWRGGKPQHF.

V is TRBV7-9 and J is TRBJ1-1, with D perhaps matching TRBD1 (6 bases). The CDR3 is 14 residues long. Germline CDR1 reads SEHNR; CDR2 reads FQNEAQ (reference sequence). The V and J ends lost 5 bases and 4 bases respectively, with 14 bases between them. The CDR3 DNA reads TGTGCCAGCAGCCCAGGGGATTTTGGCACTGAAGCTTTCTTT. Amino acids: CASSPGDFGTEAFF.

CDR3 protein: CASSPRGSASGSYKQYF. The CDR3 bases are TGTGCCAGCAGCCCCAGGGGGTCGGCTAGCGGGAGTTATAAGCAGTACTTC. The chain carries TRBV7-9 and TRBJ2-5; 10 nucleotides agree with TRBD2. V gave up 5 bases and J gave up 11 bases; unmatched junction bases: 20. Germline CDR1 reads SEHNR; CDR2 reads FQNEAQ (reference sequence). The CDR3 has 17 amino acids.

The rearrangement uses TRBV4-1 and TRBJ2-7; 9 positions agree with TRBD2. The CDR3 runs to 15 residues. In germline, CDR1 is MGHRA, CDR2 YSYEKL. J gave up 4 bases and V 1 base, and 5 bases lay outside the gene matches. CDR3 DNA sequence: TGCGCCAGCAGCCAAGGGGCGGGGGGGCCTTACGAGCAGTACTTC. It codes for CASSQGAGGPYEQYF.

This clone came up once. The chain has TRBV4-1 and TRBJ2-1; tentatively, D is TRBD2 (6 bases). The CDR3 is 16 residues long. Germline V gives CDR1 MGHRA, CDR2 YSYEKL. The V gene lost 4 bases and the J gene lost 12 bases, with 25 bases spanning the gap. The CDR3 DNA reads TGCGCCAGCAGCCCCTCGGGTTCGTGGGACTTCACGAGGCAGTTCTTC. Translation: CASSPSGSWDFTRQFF.

This sequence joins TRBV7-8 and TRBJ2-7; 9 bases are shared with TRBD1. The CDR3 runs to 14 residues. Trimming cost V 6 bases and J 4 bases; bases outside gene matches: 7. CDR1 and CDR2 (germline): SGHVS, FQNEAQ. The CDR3 DNA is TGTGCCAGCAGGGCCCGGACAGGGGTTTACGAGCAGTACTTC. Residues: CASRARTGVYEQYF.

This rearrangement joins TRBV7-2 to TRBJ2-5; D possibly corresponds to TRBD1 (5 bases). The V end lost 1 base, the J end lost 2 bases, and 11 bases lay between the germline ends. Per the germline V gene, CDR1 is SGHTA and CDR2 is FQGNSA. This CDR3 region has 15 residues. The CDR3 region has the DNA TGTGCCAGCAGCTTAGGATCGCCAGGGCAAGAGACCCAGTACTTC. Residues: CASSLGSPGQETQYF. Variable domain in full (rest from reference TRBV7-2 and TRBJ2-5): GAGVSQSPSNKVTEKGKDVELRCDPISGHTALYWYRQSLGQGLEFLIYFQGNSAPDKSGLPSDRFSAERTGGSVSTLTIQRTQQEDSAVYLCASSLGSPGQETQYFGPGTRLLVL.

The chain is built from TRBV7-9 and TRBJ2-1, with 7 bases that match TRBD1. J lost 1 base, V lost 6 bases, and 12 bases had no gene match. Germline CDR1 is SEHNR and CDR2 is FQNEAQ (reference sequence). CDR3 size: 17 residues. In DNA, the CDR3 is TGTGCCAGCAGTCGAAGAACCAGGGGGTGGTCCTACAATGAGCAGTTCTTC. Translation gives CASSRRTRGWSYNEQFF.

The chain has TRBV10-3 and TRBJ1-1, with 8 bases identical to TRBD1. Germline V lookup: CDR1 ENHRY, CDR2 SYGVKD. V was pared by 5 bases and J by 1 base, with 9 bases of the junction left unmatched. The CDR3 covers 16 residues. CDR3 in amino acids: CAISNLSGTGNTEAFF. Written as DNA, the CDR3 is TGTGCCATCAGTAATCTTTCCGGGACAGGGAACACTGAAGCTTTCTTT.

This chain's CDR3 is CASSLGQRYEQYF. CDR3 nucleotides: TGCGCCAGCAGCTTGGGACAGAGATACGAGCAGTACTTC. The chain employs TRBV5-1 and TRBJ2-5; TRBD1 might be the D (5 bases). The J call may not be correct, given that the DNA end is closer to TRBJ2-7. Germline CDR1 and CDR2: SGHRS and YFSETQ. CDR3 length: 13 amino acids.

Only a few counts were recorded for this clone. The chain couples TRBV5-4 to TRBJ2-5, with a weak D call TRBD1 (6 bases). Per germline, CDR1 SGHNT and CDR2 YYREEE (reference sequence). The CDR3 runs to 13 residues. The V end lost 0 bases, the J end lost 3 bases, and 6 bases lay between the germline ends. CDR3 amino acids: CASSLGQEETQYF. The DNA for the CDR3 is TGTGCCAGCAGCTTGGGACAGGAAGAGACCCAGTACTTC.

This clone occurred a few times. V and J are TRBV7-2 and TRBJ2-1; 7 nucleotides agree with TRBD2. Germline values: CDR1 SGHTA, CDR2 FQGNSA. With V trimmed by 0 bases and J by 2 bases, 1 base remained unmatched. The CDR3 is made up of 15 amino acids. The CDR3 reads CASSLASGAYNEQFF. Here the CDR3 DNA reads TGTGCCAGCAGCTTAGCCAGCGGGGCCTACAATGAGCAGTTCTTC.

This clone was seen a handful of times. V usage is TRBV29-1 and J usage is TRBJ2-1; D is ambiguous. This CDR3 is 13 amino acids long. V shed 8 bases and J shed 4 bases, with 15 bases lying between them. CDR1 is SQVTM, CDR2 ANQGSEA, per germline. CDR3 in amino acids: CSSIPLGYNEQFF. Written as DNA, the CDR3 is TGCAGCTCCATCCCTCTAGGTTACAATGAGCAGTTCTTC.

The rearrangement joins TRBV19 to TRBJ1-1; tentative D call: TRBD1 (6 bases). Germline-derived CDR1 and CDR2 are LNHDA and SQIVND (reference sequence). V lost 7 bases and J lost 1, with 13 bases in between. This CDR3 contains 14 residues. The CDR3 DNA reads TGTGCCAGTACCCCACAGGGACGGAACACTGAAGCTTTCTTT. Its protein product is CASTPQGRNTEAFF. Together with reference TRBV19 and TRBJ1-1, the CDR3 gives the full variable domain: DGGITQSPKYLFRKEGQNVTLSCEQNLNHDAMYWYRQDPGQGLRLIYYSQIVNDFQKGDIAEGYSVSREKKESFPLTVTSAQKNPTAFYLCASTPQGRNTEAFFGQGTRLTVV.

In this sample, this clone turned up a few times. V gene TRBV5-1 combines with J gene TRBJ2-5; the match to TRBD2 covers 11 bases. V gave up 0 bases and J gave up 4 bases; unmatched junction bases: 2. The CDR3 is 15 residues long. Germline values: CDR1 SGHRS, CDR2 YFSETQ. CDR3 protein: CASSLGGTSGETQYF. DNA of the CDR3: TGCGCCAGCAGCTTGGGGGGGACTAGCGGAGAGACCCAGTACTTC.

The chain employs TRBV6-1 and TRBJ1-1; D gene uncertain. Deletions cut 4 bases from V and 1 base from J, with 7 bases between. The CDR3 totals 13 residues. In germline, CDR1 is MNHNS, CDR2 SASEGT. As DNA, the CDR3 is TGTGCCAGCAGTGGACCGGGGAACACTGAAGCTTTCTTT. As protein: CASSGPGNTEAFF.

V gene TRBV11-2 combines with J gene TRBJ2-5, with D possibly TRBD1 on 8 matching bases. Germline CDR1 reads SGHAT; CDR2 reads FQNNGV. The CDR3 sequence is 15 residues long. Trimming cost V 1 base and J 5 bases, with 14 bases left between them. The CDR3 DNA sequence: TGTGCCAGCAGCTTAGGGACAGGGAGGGTGGAGACCCAGTACTTC. Residues: CASSLGTGRVETQYF.

The chain combines TRBV6-5 with TRBJ1-2, with D perhaps TRBD1 (5 bases). Between the trimmed V and J ends, which lost 11 bases and 2 bases, there was a span of 18 bases. The length of the CDR3 is 14 residues. From germline, CDR1 is MNHEY and CDR2 SVGAGI. The CDR3 sequence: CAARSYQGNYGYTF. In DNA form, the CDR3 reads TGTGCCGCCCGCTCTTATCAGGGAAACTATGGCTACACCTTC.

This sequence joins TRBV7-9 and TRBJ2-3; 8 bases fit TRBD1. The V and J ends lost 7 bases and 11 bases, in that order; junction bases with no gene match: 11. Germline assignment: CDR1 SEHNR and CDR2 FQNEAQ (reference sequence). The CDR3 consists of 13 residues. This CDR3 reads CASNLQTGVGQYF. The CDR3 coding sequence is TGTGCCAGCAACCTACAGACAGGGGTCGGGCAGTATTTT.

The chain employs TRBV5-4 and TRBJ2-1, with TRBD2 identical over 9 bases. This CDR3 contains 15 residues. The ends lost 4 bases at V and 4 bases at J; junction bases unmatched: 6. Germline V gene lookup returns CDR1 SGHNT and CDR2 YYREEE (reference sequence). CDR3 nucleotide sequence: TGTGCCAGCAGCCTCTCTAGCGGGACTTACAATGAGCAGTTCTTC. The encoded protein is CASSLSSGTYNEQFF.

The V gene is TRBV4-2, the J gene TRBJ2-1; the match to TRBD1 covers 8 bases. The germline V gene has CDR1 LGHNA and CDR2 YNFKEQ. The CDR3 is 16 amino acids. J gave up 6 bases and V 2 bases, and 9 bases lay outside the gene matches. The CDR3 spells CASSQNLGQGVNEQFF. The CDR3 coding sequence is TGTGCCAGCAGCCAAAATCTAGGACAGGGTGTCAATGAGCAGTTCTTC.